The present T cell receptor beta chain was sequenced within a study of cytomegalovirus exposure and HLA in healthy donors. When sampled, the donors appeared nominally healthy, though they likely had unrecorded immune exposures. The V gene's germline CDR1 is SGHRS and CDR2 YFSETQ. The CDR3 is 16 amino acids. V dropped 4 bases and J dropped 5 bases, with 22 bases sitting between them. Study results and limitations: About 87% or about 30% of the time was how often most TCR beta V segments were productive, according to an earlier analysis. Researchers counted about 150 TCR beta chains as cytomegalovirus-associated.

Comment on this clone: Antigen specificity is unknown.

PCR employed 60 Vbeta and 13 Jbeta primers. Methods used by the authors: In a later analysis, 75 million to 85 million unique TCR beta chains included roughly 11 million shared by two or more donors. Some clones are missing from TCRdb's copy, which holds only in-frame ones; the method was immunoSEQ multiplex PCR. V, J and clone size were drawn from that table, and D and trimming were deduced from the DNA. This table holds 95,000 to 110,000 clones, around 77% found once. The origin of this receptor is a man younger than 35 in good health and CMV-seronegative. V is TRBV5-1 and J is TRBJ2-7; maybe TRBD2 (5 bases). Specimen: PBMCs. Here the CDR3 reads CASSPPRGSWSNEQYF. CDR3 coding DNA: TGCGCCAGCAGCCCCCCCCGGGGTAGCTGGTCGAACGAGCAGTACTTC.